Each of the 13 T cell receptor beta chains below was sequenced from the same sample in a study of CD8 T cells in ankylosing spondylitis. TCRdb independently ran MiXCR on the 5' RACE reads; one entry per CDR3 protein. The top ten clones hold approximately 9.9% of a sample with 150,000 to 200,000 distinct CDR3 sequences, around 13% of them seen once. Sequenced input: blood, either unsorted or a sorted T cell fraction (not recorded which). The source is a female donor with ankylosing spondylitis or in good health (not recorded which).

There are a few counts of this clonotype. The genes are TRBV30 and TRBJ1-1; D remains ambiguous. This CDR3 is built from 13 residues. With 4 bases removed from V and 1 base from J, the gap between germline ends came to 10 bases. Germline CDR1 is GTSNPN and CDR2 is SVGIG (reference sequence). The CDR3: CAWNKAANTEAFF. The CDR3 nucleotides are TGTGCCTGGAACAAGGCGGCGAACACTGAAGCTTTCTTT. Complete variable domain (other parts from reference TRBV30 and TRBJ1-1): SQTIHQWPATLVQPVGSPLSLECTVEGTSNPNLYWYRQAAGRGLQLLFYSVGIGQISSEVPQNLSASRPQDRQFILSSKKLLLSDSGFYLCAWNKAANTEAFFGQGTRLTVV.

This clonotype was counted between two and nine times. V gene TRBV5-1 combines with J gene TRBJ2-3; D tentatively fits TRBD1 or TRBD2 (5 bases each). The CDR3 consists of 14 residues. The germline V and J ends were trimmed by 0 bases and 4 bases, with 9 bases remaining between them. Germline V gives CDR1 SGHRS, CDR2 YFSETQ. CDR3 sequence: CASSLVGGSDTQYF. The CDR3 DNA sequence: TGCGCCAGCAGCTTGGTTGGGGGATCAGATACGCAGTATTTT.

This clonotype came up many times. This chain connects TRBV5-1 to TRBJ2-7; no definite D call. The CDR3 length is 16 residues. The V end lost 4 bases, the J end lost 0 bases, and 17 bases lay between the germline ends. The germline V gene has CDR1 SGHRS and CDR2 YFSETQ. The chain's CDR3 is CASSPERTTSSYEQYF. The CDR3 region has the DNA TGCGCCAGCAGCCCGGAGAGGACGACGAGCTCCTACGAGCAGTACTTC.

This clonotype was observed many times. The rearrangement joins TRBV27 to TRBJ1-2, with D maybe TRBD1 (5 bases). This CDR3 has 18 residues. Germline assignment: CDR1 MNHEY and CDR2 SMNVEV (reference sequence). With 1 base removed from V and 0 bases from J, the gap between germline ends came to 18 bases. The chain's CDR3 is CASSLYIPGPTSNYGYTF. In nucleotides, the CDR3 is TGTGCCAGCAGTTTATACATACCGGGACCAACCTCTAACTATGGCTACACCTTC.

This clonotype was detected many times. This chain links TRBV20-1 with TRBJ2-3; D possibly corresponds to TRBD2 (6 bases). Germline-derived CDR1 and CDR2 are DFQATT and SNEGSKA (reference sequence). Trimming pared 1 base from V and 8 bases from J, leaving 16 bases between. This CDR3 is built from 14 residues. The CDR3 DNA is TGCAGTGCTAGAGTAGCGGCAACCCCTTTTACGCAGTATTTT. Translation: CSARVAATPFTQYF.

This clonotype was recorded at least ten times. The chain uses TRBV7-9 and TRBJ1-1, with D unclear. The CDR3 totals 13 residues. Trimming cost V 6 bases and J 5 bases, with 13 bases left between them. CDR1 SEHNR and CDR2 FQNEAQ come from the germline V gene (reference sequence). As DNA, the CDR3 is TGTGCCAGCAGATCCCCTCAGGAGACTGAAGCTTTCTTT. It codes for CASRSPQETEAFF. Together with reference TRBV7-9 and TRBJ1-1, the CDR3 gives the full variable domain: DTGVSQNPRHKITKRGQNVTFRCDPISEHNRLYWYRQTLGQGPEFLTYFQNEAQLEKSRLLSDRFSAERPKGSFSTLEIQRTEQGDSAMYLCASRSPQETEAFFGQGTRLTVV.

This clonotype was picked up many times. The gene calls are TRBV5-1 and TRBJ2-7; the match to TRBD1 covers 7 bases. This CDR3 spans 16 amino acids. Germline V CDR1 and CDR2: SGHRS, YFSETQ. V shed 4 bases, J shed 1 base, and the junction held 11 bases outside the gene matches. The DNA for the CDR3 is TGCGCCAGCAGCCTTAAGACAGGGTCGCCATCCTACGAGCAGTACTTC. Translation gives CASSLKTGSPSYEQYF.

The V gene is TRBV7-9, the J gene TRBJ2-1; the D is unclear. The CDR3 covers 12 residues. Germline CDR1 reads SEHNR; CDR2 reads FQNEAQ (reference sequence). The V end was cut by 5 bases, the J end by 11 bases, with 13 bases between. The CDR3 spells CASSIERDKQFF. The CDR3 DNA reads TGTGCCAGCAGCATCGAGCGAGACAAGCAGTTCTTC.

This clonotype was detected ten times or more. V usage is TRBV13 and J usage is TRBJ1-6; 10 bases match TRBD1. Unmatched junction bases numbered 7, after V lost 5 bases and J lost 9 bases. Germline CDR1 reads PRHDT; CDR2 reads FYEKMQ (reference sequence). CDR3 size: 15 residues. CDR3 coding DNA: TGTGCCAGCAGCCGGCGTGGGGACAGGGGTTCACCCCTCCACTTT. Its translation is CASSRRGDRGSPLHF.

This clonotype showed up just a few times. The V call is TRBV19, the J call TRBJ1-2; D unresolved. V was cut by 2 bases and J by 1 base, with 5 bases left in between. CDR3 length equals 13 residues. From germline, CDR1 is LNHDA and CDR2 SQIVND (reference sequence). DNA of the CDR3: TGTGCCAGTAGTATAAGGCTTAACTATGGCTACACCTTC. Translating it yields CASSIRLNYGYTF.

The chain carries TRBV7-2 and TRBJ1-1; unclear D gene. The ends were cut back, 4 bases at V and 7 bases at J, with 13 bases in the middle. Germline CDR1 reads SGHTA; CDR2 reads FQGNSA. The CDR3 is made up of 13 amino acids. CDR3 nucleotide sequence: TGTGCCAGCAGCTACACCGAGGGCGGTGAAGCTTTCTTT. The encoded protein is CASSYTEGGEAFF.

At least ten counts were recorded for this clonotype. The chain is built from TRBV12-3 or TRBV12-4 and TRBJ2-1, with D perhaps TRBD1 (6 bases). The CDR3 is 14 amino acids. Trimming took 7 bases from V and 7 from J, leaving 17 bases between them. The CDR3 DNA reads as TGTGCCAGCACCCCTATGGGGACACGTAATGAGCAGTTCTTC. This codes for CASTPMGTRNEQFF.

The sample holds many counts of this clonotype. V gene TRBV4-2 combines with J gene TRBJ2-1, with TRBD2 matching over 11 bases. V shed 5 bases and J 9 bases; nucleotides not matched to a gene: 6. The germline CDR1 and CDR2 sequences are LGHNA and YNFKEQ. This CDR3 has 14 residues. CDR3 in DNA: TGTGCCAGCAGCGTTAGCGGGAGGGCCACTGAGCAGTTCTTC. Its protein product is CASSVSGRATEQFF.